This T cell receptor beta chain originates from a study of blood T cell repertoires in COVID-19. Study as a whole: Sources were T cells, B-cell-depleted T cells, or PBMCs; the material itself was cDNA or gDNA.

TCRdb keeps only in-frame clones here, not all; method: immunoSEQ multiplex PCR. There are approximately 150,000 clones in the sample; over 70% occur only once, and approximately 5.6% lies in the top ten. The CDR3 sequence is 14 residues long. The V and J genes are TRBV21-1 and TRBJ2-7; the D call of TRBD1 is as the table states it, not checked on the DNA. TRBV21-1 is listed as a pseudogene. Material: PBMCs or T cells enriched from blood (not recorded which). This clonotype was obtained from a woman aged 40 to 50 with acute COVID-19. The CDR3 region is CASSKTGDSDEQYF. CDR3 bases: TGTGCCAGCAGCAAGACAGGGGACTCCGACGAGCAGTACTTC.